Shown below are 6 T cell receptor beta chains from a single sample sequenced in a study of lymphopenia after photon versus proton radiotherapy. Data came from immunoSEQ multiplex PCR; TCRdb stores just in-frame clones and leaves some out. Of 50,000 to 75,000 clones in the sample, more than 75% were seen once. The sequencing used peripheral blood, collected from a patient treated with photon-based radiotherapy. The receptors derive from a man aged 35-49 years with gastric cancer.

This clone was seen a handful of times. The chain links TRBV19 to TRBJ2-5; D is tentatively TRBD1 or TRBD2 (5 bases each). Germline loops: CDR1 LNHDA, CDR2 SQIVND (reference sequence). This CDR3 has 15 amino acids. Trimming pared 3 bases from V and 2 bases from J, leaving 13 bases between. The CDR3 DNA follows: TGTGCCAGTAGTATGAAAGGGACGGGGCAAGAGACCCAGTACTTC. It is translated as CASSMKGTGQETQYF.

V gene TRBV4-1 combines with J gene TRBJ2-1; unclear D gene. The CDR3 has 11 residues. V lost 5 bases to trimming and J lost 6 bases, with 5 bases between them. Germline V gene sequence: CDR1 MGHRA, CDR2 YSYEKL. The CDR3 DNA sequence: TGCGCCAGCAGCTACACCAATGAGCAGTTCTTC. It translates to CASSYTNEQFF.

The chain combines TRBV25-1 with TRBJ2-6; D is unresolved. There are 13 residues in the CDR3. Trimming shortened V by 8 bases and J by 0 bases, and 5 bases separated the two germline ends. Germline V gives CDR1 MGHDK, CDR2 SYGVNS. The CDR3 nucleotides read TGTGCCAGCTCCACCTCTGGGGCCAACGTCCTGACTTTC. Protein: CASSTSGANVLTF.

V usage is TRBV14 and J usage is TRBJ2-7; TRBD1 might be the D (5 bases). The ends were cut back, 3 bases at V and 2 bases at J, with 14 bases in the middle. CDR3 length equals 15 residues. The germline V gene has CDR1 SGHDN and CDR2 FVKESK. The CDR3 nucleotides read TGTGCCAGCAGCCAGCCGATGGGGCGACCCTACGAGCAGTACTTC. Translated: CASSQPMGRPYEQYF.

The CDR3 loop reads CASSPGGLAGTDTQYF. Here the CDR3 DNA reads TGTGCCAGCAGCCCCGGGGGACTAGCGGGGACAGATACGCAGTATTTT. This sequence joins TRBV7-3 and TRBJ2-3, with 13 bases lining up with TRBD2. The length of the CDR3 is 16 residues. V lost 5 bases, J lost 3 bases, and 5 bases stayed unmatched. CDR1 is SGHTA, CDR2 FQGTGA, per germline.

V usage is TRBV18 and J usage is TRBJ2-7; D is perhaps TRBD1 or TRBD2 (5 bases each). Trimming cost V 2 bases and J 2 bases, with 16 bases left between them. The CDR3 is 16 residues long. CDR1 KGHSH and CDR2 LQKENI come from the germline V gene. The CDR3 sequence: CASSPTPGPRTYEQYF. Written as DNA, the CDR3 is TGTGCCAGCTCACCAACACCGGGACCCCGGACCTACGAGCAGTACTTC.